Listed here is a single T cell receptor beta chain. In germline, CDR1 is MNHEY, CDR2 SVGEGT. This CDR3 region has 14 residues. Trimming shortened V by 5 bases and J by 4 bases, and 15 bases separated the two germline ends. The sample originates from a study of control samples from healthy donors and cancer patients. Here immunoSEQ multiplex PCR was the method, and the copy in TCRdb shows in-frame clones only, minus some. The sample contains under 30,000 clones, 85% of which appear only once. The sequencing sample was made of PBMCs. The gene calls are TRBV6-2 or TRBV6-3 and TRBJ2-7, with D hard to call. This clonotype was sampled from an older woman with head and neck cancer. The CDR3 coding sequence is TGTGCCAGCAGTCAGACCGGACGGAGTTACGAGCAGTACTTC. This sequence encodes CASSQTGRSYEQYF.